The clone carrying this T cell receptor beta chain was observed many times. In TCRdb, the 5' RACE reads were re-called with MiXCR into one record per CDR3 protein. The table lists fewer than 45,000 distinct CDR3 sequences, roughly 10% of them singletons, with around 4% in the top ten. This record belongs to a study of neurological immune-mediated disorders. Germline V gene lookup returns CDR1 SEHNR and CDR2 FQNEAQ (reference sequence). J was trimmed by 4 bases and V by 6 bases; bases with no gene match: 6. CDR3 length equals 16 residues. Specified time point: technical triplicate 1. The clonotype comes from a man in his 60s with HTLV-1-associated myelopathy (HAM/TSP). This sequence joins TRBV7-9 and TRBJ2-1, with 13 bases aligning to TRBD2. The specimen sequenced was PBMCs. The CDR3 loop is CASSVLAGGNYNEQFF. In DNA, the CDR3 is TGTGCCAGCAGTGTACTAGCGGGGGGGAATTACAATGAGCAGTTCTTC.